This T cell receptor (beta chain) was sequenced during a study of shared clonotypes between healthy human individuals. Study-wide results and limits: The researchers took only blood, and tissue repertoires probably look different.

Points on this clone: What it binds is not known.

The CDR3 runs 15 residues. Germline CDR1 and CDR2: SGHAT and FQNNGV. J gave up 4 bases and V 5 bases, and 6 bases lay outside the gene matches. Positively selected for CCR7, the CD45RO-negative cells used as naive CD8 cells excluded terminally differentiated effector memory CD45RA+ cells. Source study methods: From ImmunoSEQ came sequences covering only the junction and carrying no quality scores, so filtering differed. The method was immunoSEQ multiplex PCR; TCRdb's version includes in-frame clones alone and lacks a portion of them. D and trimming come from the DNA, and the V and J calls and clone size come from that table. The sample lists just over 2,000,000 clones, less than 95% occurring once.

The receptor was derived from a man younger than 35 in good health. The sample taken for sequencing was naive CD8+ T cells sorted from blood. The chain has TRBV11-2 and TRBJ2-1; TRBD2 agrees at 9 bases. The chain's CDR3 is CASSQLTSGYNEQFF. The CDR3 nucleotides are TGTGCCAGCAGCCAATTGACTAGCGGTTACAATGAGCAGTTCTTC. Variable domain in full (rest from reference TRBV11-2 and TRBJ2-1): EAGVAQSPRYKIIEKRQSVAFWCNPISGHATLYWYQQILGQGPKLLIQFQNNGVVDDSQLPKDRFSAERLKGVDSTLKIQPAKLEDSAVYLCASSQLTSGYNEQFFGPGTRLTVL.